This T cell receptor (beta chain) was identified in a study of technical replicates of blood from four donors. The V gene lost 0 bases and the J gene lost 7 bases, with 11 bases spanning the gap. The CDR3 is 14 amino acids. Germline values: CDR1 SGHRS, CDR2 YFSETQ. Only in-frame clones appear in the TCRdb table, and some are missing; sequencing was by immunoSEQ multiplex PCR. The repertoire holds 51,000 or so clones, approximately 90% seen once, with under 4% in the top ten. The sequenced sample consisted of PBMCs. The sequence was collected from a human donor in good health. Some clones in this sample may be carry-over from other donors' samples. The V gene is TRBV5-1, the J gene TRBJ2-1; possible D gene TRBD2, 6 bases. CDR3 nucleotide sequence: TGCGCCAGCAGCTTGGCCCCGGGGGAAAATGAGCAGTTCTTC. It encodes CASSLAPGENEQFF.